One and the same sample provided the 18 T cell receptor beta chains below, sequenced in a study of T cell responses to AZD1222 COVID-19 vaccine. Assay used: immunoSEQ multiplex PCR; TCRdb lists only in-frame clones, some missing. The table has tens of thousands of clones, about 89% seen once; the top ten hold roughly 5.2%. The starting material was peripheral blood, obtained 28 days after the second AZD1222 dose. The receptors were gathered from an adult who received the AZD1222 COVID-19 vaccine.

This clone came up once. This sequence joins TRBV5-1 and TRBJ1-5, with D hard to call. V dropped 4 bases and J dropped 4 bases, with 9 bases sitting between them. Germline CDR1 reads SGHRS; CDR2 reads YFSETQ. The CDR3 spans 13 residues. CDR3 protein: CASSVSANQPQHF. CDR3 bases: TGCGCCAGCAGCGTGTCAGCAAATCAGCCCCAGCATTTT.

The chain couples TRBV29-1 to TRBJ1-1, with TRBD1 as a possible D gene (5 bases). Germline CDR1 is SQVTM and CDR2 is ANQGSEA. The CDR3 length is 15 residues. Trimming took 7 bases from V and 1 from J, leaving 19 bases between them. This chain's CDR3 is CSALNAGARNTEAFF. Here the CDR3 DNA reads TGCAGCGCCCTTAACGCCGGGGCCAGGAACACTGAAGCTTTCTTT.

The CDR3 region is CAISAGAGQPQHF. The CDR3 nucleotides read TGTGCCATCAGTGCAGGGGCTGGTCAGCCCCAGCATTTT. This chain joins TRBV10-3 and TRBJ1-5; a possible D gene is TRBD1 (6 bases). This CDR3 is 13 amino acids long. V gave up 4 bases and J gave up 6 bases, with 10 bases separating them. The germline V gene encodes CDR1 ENHRY and CDR2 SYGVKD.

This rearrangement joins TRBV18 to TRBJ2-5; 7 positions match TRBD2. The CDR3 has 15 residues. J gave up 6 bases and V 2 bases, and 9 bases lay outside the gene matches. CDR1 is KGHSH and CDR2 is LQKENI in the germline V gene. Here the CDR3 reads CASSPGRGVVKTQYF. The CDR3 nucleotides read TGTGCCAGCTCACCAGGACGGGGGGTAGTTAAGACCCAGTACTTC.

V and J are TRBV6-5 and TRBJ1-2; 8 nucleotides match TRBD1. The CDR3 has 12 residues. The germline gives CDR1 MNHEY, CDR2 SVGAGI. Trimming removed 7 bases from V and 8 bases from J; junction bases left unmatched: 6. In DNA form, the CDR3 reads TGTGCCAGCACCGGACAGGGCGGCGGCTACACCTTC. Translated: CASTGQGGGYTF.

The chain carries TRBV28 and TRBJ2-2, with D uncertain. Trimming removed 2 bases from V and 5 bases from J, with 3 bases in between. CDR1 is MDHEN and CDR2 is SYDVKM in the germline V gene. There are 12 residues in the CDR3. CDR3 in DNA: TGTGCCAGCAGTTTAGGAACCGGGGAGCTGTTTTTT. This encodes CASSLGTGELFF.

This chain joins TRBV10-3 and TRBJ2-3; no reliable D call. This CDR3 is built from 16 residues. The germline CDR1 and CDR2 sequences are ENHRY and SYGVKD. V lost 2 bases to trimming and J lost 0 bases, with 12 bases between them. This CDR3 reads CAISEANVISTDTQYF. The CDR3, as DNA: TGTGCCATCAGTGAGGCTAACGTCATAAGCACAGATACGCAGTATTTT.

CDR3 coding DNA: TGTGCCAGCAGCGCAGACAGTAACACAGATACGCAGTATTTT. It codes for CASSADSNTDTQYF. V and J are TRBV6-5 and TRBJ2-3, with D possibly matching TRBD1 (5 bases). Germline assignment: CDR1 MNHEY and CDR2 SVGAGI. This CDR3 has 14 amino acids. Trimming took 6 bases from V and 2 from J, leaving 12 bases between them.

The chain joins TRBV7-8 to TRBJ2-3; D call uncertain. With 4 bases removed from V and 8 bases from J, the gap between germline ends came to 7 bases. CDR3 size: 11 residues. Germline CDR1 and CDR2: SGHVS and FQNEAQ. The chain's CDR3 is CASSSSFTQYF. CDR3 in DNA: TGTGCCAGCAGCTCCAGCTTTACGCAGTATTTT.

In this sample, this clone turned up once. The chain employs TRBV10-3 and TRBJ2-7; 15 bases fit TRBD2. The CDR3 length is 13 residues. Germline V CDR1 and CDR2: ENHRY, SYGVKD. The J segment lost 7 bases and the V segment lost 11 bases, leaving 6 bases of the junction unmatched. The CDR3 spells CAARTSGGAEQYF. CDR3 DNA: TGTGCCGCCAGGACTAGCGGGGGGGCTGAGCAGTACTTC.

This clone occurred once. The chain uses TRBV7-9 and TRBJ2-7; D is possibly TRBD1 or TRBD2 (5 bases each). Germline-derived CDR1 and CDR2 are SEHNR and FQNEAQ (reference sequence). V shed 5 bases and J shed 2 bases, with 22 bases lying between them. The CDR3 covers 17 residues. CDR3 loop: CASSTPVRGRKTYEQYF. Written as DNA, the CDR3 is TGTGCCAGCAGCACTCCGGTGAGGGGACGGAAAACCTACGAGCAGTACTTC.

This clone was found a few times. The chain has TRBV19 and TRBJ2-1; D is perhaps TRBD2 (6 bases). The CDR3 length is 15 residues. Germline V lookup: CDR1 LNHDA, CDR2 SQIVND (reference sequence). V was shortened by 5 bases and J by 5 bases, with 16 bases between the two germline ends. The CDR3 bases are TGTGCCAGTAGTTCGGTCAATAGCGGCGACAATGAGCAGTTCTTC. This sequence encodes CASSSVNSGDNEQFF.

This chain connects TRBV2 to TRBJ2-6, with a weak D call TRBD1 (6 bases). The V end was cut by 8 bases, the J end by 0 bases, with 8 bases between. The CDR3 consists of 14 residues. Germline V CDR1 and CDR2: SNHLY, FYNNEI. The CDR3 DNA is TGTGCCAGCCGACAGGTCTCTGGGGCCAACGTCCTGACTTTC. Translated, it gives CASRQVSGANVLTF.

The V and J genes are TRBV11-2 and TRBJ1-5; 10 positions agree with TRBD1. Germline CDR1 is SGHAT and CDR2 is FQNNGV. V shed 1 base, J shed 4 bases, and the junction held 1 base outside the gene matches. The CDR3 sequence is 15 residues long. In nucleotides, the CDR3 is TGTGCCAGCAGCTTAGGACAGGGGGCGAATCAGCCCCAGCATTTT. Its protein is CASSLGQGANQPQHF.

This clone was recorded a few times. This sequence joins TRBV11-1 and TRBJ1-6, with D perhaps TRBD1 (6 bases). The CDR3 covers 14 residues. Germline values: CDR1 SGHAT, CDR2 FQDESV (reference sequence). V lost 0 bases to trimming and J lost 13 bases, with 13 bases between them. The CDR3: CASSLADRLSPLHF. The CDR3 DNA is TGTGCCAGCAGCTTAGCCGACAGGCTATCCCCCCTCCACTTT. Supplemented by reference TRBV11-1 and TRBJ1-6, the full variable domain reads EAEVAQSPRYKITEKSQAVAFWCDPISGHATLYWYRQILGQGPELLVQFQDESVVDDSQLPKDRFSAERLKGVDSTLKIQPAELGDSAMYLCASSLADRLSPLHFGNGTRLTVT.

This chain connects TRBV5-1 to TRBJ1-1, with 9 bases identical to TRBD1. V trimming: 4 bases; J trimming: 0 bases; junction bases outside the gene matches: 7. Germline V gene sequence: CDR1 SGHRS, CDR2 YFSETQ. The CDR3 covers 16 residues. CDR3 sequence (DNA): TGCGCCAGCAGCCCAGGACAGGGGCCCCTGAACACTGAAGCTTTCTTT. Translating it yields CASSPGQGPLNTEAFF.

This clone was seen a few times. The V and J genes are TRBV3-1 (or the pseudogene TRBV3-2) and TRBJ1-4; D not resolved. V was cut by 2 bases and J by 5 bases, with 12 bases left in between. CDR1 and CDR2 (germline): LGHDT, YNNKEL (reference sequence). The CDR3 runs to 15 residues. The CDR3 here is CASSQNGVGNEKLFF. The CDR3, as DNA: TGTGCCAGCAGCCAAAACGGGGTTGGAAATGAAAAACTGTTTTTT.

The V gene is TRBV6-5, the J gene TRBJ2-6; D possibly corresponds to TRBD2 (6 bases). Germline CDR1 and CDR2: MNHEY and SVGAGI. The CDR3 spans 15 residues. V was trimmed by 2 bases and J by 2 bases, leaving 7 bases between them. CDR3 protein: CASSYGEAGANVLTF. The CDR3 DNA is TGTGCCAGCAGTTACGGGGAGGCTGGGGCCAACGTCCTGACTTTC.